This T cell receptor beta chain came from a study of metastatic and nonmetastatic thyroid tumors. Study summary: Where malignant and benign thyroid patients were concerned, repertoires were compared across blood and tumor or nodule tissue.

Trimming took 1 base from V and 1 from J, leaving 10 bases between them. This CDR3 comprises 15 residues. Germline loops: CDR1 MNHEY, CDR2 SVGEGT. Findings and caveats of the study: Significantly higher TCR beta diversity was reportedly seen in malignant thyroid tumors than benign nodules, in blood and tumor.

Every patient was untreated before thyroid surgery. Original processing methods: The authors used CDR3 differences across clinicopathological groups to build a distant-metastasis classifier for papillary thyroid cancer. TCRdb reanalyzed the PCR reads via MiXCR. The V and J calls, along with clone size, are taken from TCRdb and not from the paper's own processing. The table records more than 25,000 clones, 9.5% to 14% of them present only once. This clone was detected only a few times. What it binds is unknown. Material: blood. The rearrangement uses TRBV6-2 or TRBV6-3 and TRBJ1-1, with D possibly matching TRBD1 (5 bases). The clonotype originates from a female donor with papillary thyroid cancer or a benign thyroid nodule (not recorded which). Some clones in this sample may be carry-over from other donors' samples. CDR3 region: CASSYWTMGNTEAFF. CDR3 DNA: TGTGCCAGCAGTTACTGGACAATGGGGAACACTGAAGCTTTCTTT.